Given below is one T cell receptor beta chain in context. Its antigen is unidentified. Germline and junction disagree at one end, which may indicate a read error. This PCR relied on a set of 60 Vbeta primers and 13 Jbeta primers. The data were produced by immunoSEQ multiplex PCR, yet TCRdb's version contains in-frame clones alone and is incomplete. This table has over 100,000 clones, approximately 8.8% appearing once. This sample stems from a study of cytomegalovirus exposure and HLA in healthy donors. Study outcomes and limitations: Three CMV-associated chains were confirmed in vitro to be specific for CMV antigens. In a later analysis, across HLA loci, associated TCR counts were highest for DRB1, lowest for HLA-C.

CDR3 length: 12 amino acids. Germline-derived CDR1 and CDR2 are GTSNPN and SVGIG (reference sequence). This sequence originates from a man aged 35 to 55 in good health and CMV-seronegative. The chain links TRBV30 to TRBJ1-4, with a weak D call TRBD1 (5 bases). The sequenced sample was PBMCs. The CDR3 protein is CAWSRTQGTVSF. CDR3 bases: TGTGCCTGGAGTCGCACCCAGGGTACGGTTTCGTTT.